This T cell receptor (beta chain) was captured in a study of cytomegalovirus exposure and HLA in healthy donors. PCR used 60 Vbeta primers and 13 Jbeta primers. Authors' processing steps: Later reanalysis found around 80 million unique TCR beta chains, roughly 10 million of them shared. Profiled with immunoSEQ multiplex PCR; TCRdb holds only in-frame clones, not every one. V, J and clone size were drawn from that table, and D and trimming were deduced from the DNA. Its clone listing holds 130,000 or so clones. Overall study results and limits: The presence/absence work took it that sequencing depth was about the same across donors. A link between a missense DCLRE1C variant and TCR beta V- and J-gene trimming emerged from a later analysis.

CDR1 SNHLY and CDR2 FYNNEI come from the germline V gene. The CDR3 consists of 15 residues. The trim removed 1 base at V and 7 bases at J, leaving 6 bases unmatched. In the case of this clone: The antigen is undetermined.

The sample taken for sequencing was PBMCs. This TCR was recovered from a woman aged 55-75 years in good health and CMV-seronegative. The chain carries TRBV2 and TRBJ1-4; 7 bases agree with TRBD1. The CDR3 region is CASSEEAGGGEKLFF. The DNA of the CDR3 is TGTGCCAGCAGTGAAGAGGCAGGGGGAGGTGAAAAACTGTTTTTT.